A single sample gave rise to the 20 T cell receptor beta chains below, sequenced in a study of shared clonotypes between healthy human individuals. The assay was immunoSEQ multiplex PCR, and TCRdb's table has in-frame clones only and misses some. The table shows about 980,000 clones, with more than 75% occurring only once. The specimen sequenced was memory CD4+ T cells sorted from blood. The subset is: CD45RA-negative fraction. The receptors shown here come from a man in his late teens or twenties in good health.

The chain carries TRBV4-1 and TRBJ1-2; D is perhaps TRBD1 (6 bases). The CDR3 is 14 amino acids. Per germline, CDR1 MGHRA and CDR2 YSYEKL. The V gene lost 1 base and the J gene lost 5 bases, with 11 bases spanning the gap. CDR3 sequence reads: CASSQVQGEYGYTF. DNA for the CDR3: TGCGCCAGCAGCCAAGTACAGGGTGAATATGGCTACACCTTC.

J is TRBJ2-3 and V is TRBV6-6, with D tentatively TRBD2 (5 bases). Deletions cut 8 bases from V and 5 bases from J, with 8 bases between. CDR1 and CDR2 from the germline V gene are MNHNY and SVGAGI (reference sequence). This CDR3 comprises 11 residues. The CDR3 reads CASSREDTQYF. In DNA, the CDR3 is TGTGCCAGCTCGAGGGAAGATACGCAGTATTTT.

The chain has TRBV11-2 and TRBJ1-5; TRBD1 agrees at 7 bases. The V and J ends lost 0 bases and 5 bases, in that order; junction bases with no gene match: 4. This CDR3 is 15 amino acids long. Per the germline V gene, CDR1 is SGHAT and CDR2 is FQNNGV. The chain's CDR3 is CASSLDTGQYQPQHF. The CDR3 DNA is TGTGCCAGCAGCTTAGATACGGGACAGTATCAGCCCCAGCATTTT.

This chain links TRBV4-2 with TRBJ2-3, with 7 bases aligning to TRBD1. There are 13 residues in the CDR3. Germline loops: CDR1 LGHNA, CDR2 YNFKEQ. The V gene end was trimmed by 4 bases and the J gene end by 6 bases; junction bases not matched to a gene: 4. CDR3 sequence (DNA): TGTGCCAGCAGCCGAGGGGGCTCGGATACGCAGTATTTT. Protein product: CASSRGGSDTQYF.

Only a few counts were recorded for this clone. The rearrangement uses TRBV7-9 and TRBJ1-1, with 8 bases aligning to TRBD1. Germline trimming cut 3 bases from V and 5 bases from J; bases unmatched to any gene: 5. The CDR3 consists of 14 residues. Looked up from germline, CDR1 is SEHNR and CDR2 is FQNEAQ (reference sequence). The CDR3, as DNA: TGTGCCAGCAGCTTCCAGGGGGCTGAGACTGAAGCTTTCTTT. Encoded protein: CASSFQGAETEAFF.

The V and J genes are TRBV19 and TRBJ2-5, with 7 bases fitting TRBD2. CDR1 LNHDA and CDR2 SQIVND come from the germline V gene (reference sequence). The CDR3 has 12 residues. Unmatched junction bases numbered 0, after V lost 4 bases and J lost 4 bases. For the CDR3, the DNA is TGTGCCAGTAGTAGCGGGGGAGAGACCCAGTACTTC. It specifies CASSSGGETQYF.

The chain combines TRBV7-9 with TRBJ1-3; D is uncertain. Germline values: CDR1 SEHNR, CDR2 FQNEAQ (reference sequence). This CDR3 comprises 15 residues. V was cut by 4 bases and J by 5 bases, with 15 bases left in between. CDR3 in amino acids: CASSSAVSERNTIYF. The CDR3 bases are TGTGCCAGCAGCTCGGCCGTTTCGGAGAGAAACACCATATATTTT.

This chain joins TRBV19 and TRBJ2-7, with 8 nucleotides matching TRBD1. Germline V lookup: CDR1 LNHDA, CDR2 SQIVND (reference sequence). V lost 5 bases to trimming and J lost 2 bases; unmatched junction nucleotides: 8. CDR3 length: 15 amino acids. DNA of the CDR3: TGTGCCAGTAGTCCGCAGACAGGGGTCGCCTACGAGCAGTACTTC. Translating it yields CASSPQTGVAYEQYF.

The chain couples TRBV5-5 to TRBJ1-1, with D maybe TRBD1 (5 bases). Germline CDR1 SGHKS, CDR2 YYEKEE (reference sequence). The CDR3 totals 15 residues. V was trimmed by 5 bases and J by 0 bases, leaving 14 bases between them. DNA of the CDR3: TGTGCCAGCAGTGCTGGTGGGGGGGTGAACACTGAAGCTTTCTTT. It yields the protein CASSAGGGVNTEAFF.

This chain joins TRBV7-3 and TRBJ2-5; 12 bases fit TRBD1. The CDR3 length is 16 residues. Germline V CDR1 and CDR2: SGHTA, FQGTGA. Trimming removed 2 bases from V and 6 bases from J; junction bases left unmatched: 7. The CDR3 loop is CASSLGGTGGGQTQYF. CDR3 nucleotides: TGTGCCAGCAGCTTAGGAGGGACAGGGGGCGGGCAGACCCAGTACTTC.

The genes are TRBV5-1 and TRBJ2-1, with TRBD1 matching over 10 bases. CDR3 length: 15 residues. V was pared by 1 base and J by 7 bases, with 5 bases of the junction left unmatched. The germline gives CDR1 SGHRS, CDR2 YFSETQ. This chain's CDR3 is CASSLRTGGTNEQFF. For the CDR3, the DNA is TGCGCCAGCAGCTTGAGGACAGGGGGTACGAATGAGCAGTTCTTC.

The V gene is TRBV2, the J gene TRBJ2-7; TRBD1 is a possible D gene (5 bases). Looked up from germline, CDR1 is SNHLY and CDR2 is FYNNEI. Trimming cost V 5 bases and J 5 bases, with 13 bases left between them. CDR3 size: 13 residues. The CDR3 sequence: CASSNIRANEQYF. The CDR3 bases are TGTGCCAGCAGTAATATCAGGGCCAACGAGCAGTACTTC.

The chain links TRBV5-4 to TRBJ2-5, with D possibly matching TRBD1 (6 bases). The CDR3 consists of 13 residues. Per germline, CDR1 SGHNT and CDR2 YYREEE (reference sequence). The V gene lost 6 bases and the J gene lost 2 bases, with 11 bases spanning the gap. The CDR3 bases are TGTGCCAGCACCCAAGACAGGCAAGAGACCCAGTACTTC. Amino acids: CASTQDRQETQYF.

The V gene is TRBV7-9, the J gene TRBJ1-4; D unresolved. The length of the CDR3 is 13 residues. V was pared by 5 bases and J by 7 bases, with 11 bases between. Germline CDR1 is SEHNR and CDR2 is FQNEAQ (reference sequence). The CDR3 coding sequence is TGTGCCAGCAGCCCGGGGTGGGGTGAAAAACTGTTTTTT. This encodes CASSPGWGEKLFF.

This chain connects TRBV7-6 to TRBJ2-1; 11 nucleotides align to TRBD2. The CDR3 contains 16 residues. V was clipped by 7 bases and J by 7 bases; unmatched bases: 12. Germline CDR1 reads SGHVS; CDR2 reads FNYEAQ. In DNA form, the CDR3 reads TGTGCCAGCACATTCGGGACTAGCGGTTGGGGAAATGAGCAGTTCTTC. Protein product: CASTFGTSGWGNEQFF.

This clone has only one observation. An end of the junction does not agree with germline; a read error may underlie this. The gene calls are TRBV7-7 and TRBJ2-5; D unresolved. Germline values: CDR1 SSHAT, CDR2 FNYEAQ (reference sequence). The CDR3 totals 15 residues. The CDR3 DNA is TGTGCTAGCAGCCGAGAGACCGGGCCTCAAGAGACCCAGTACTTC. Protein: CASSRETGPQETQYF.

This clone was picked up a small number of times. The chain carries TRBV5-6 and TRBJ1-2, with 9 bases matching TRBD1. The germline CDR1 and CDR2 sequences are SGHDT and YYEEEE. The junction had 5 bases not matched to a gene; V was cut back by 2 bases and J by 6 bases. The CDR3 consists of 14 residues. CDR3 sequence reads: CASSFDRGTDGYTF. Written as DNA, the CDR3 is TGTGCCAGCAGCTTCGACAGGGGGACGGATGGCTACACCTTC.

The chain carries TRBV30 and TRBJ2-5, with a tentative D call TRBD2 (6 bases). Per the germline V gene, CDR1 is GTSNPN and CDR2 is SVGIG (reference sequence). This CDR3 has 16 amino acids. The V gene lost 3 bases and the J gene lost 5 bases, with 22 bases spanning the gap. The CDR3 region has the DNA TGTGCCTGGAGACCCACCCGGGACTCGTGGGGGGAGACCCAGTACTTC. This encodes CAWRPTRDSWGETQYF.

The CDR3 DNA reads as TGTGCCAGCAGCTCCGTCAGGGGCCCTCAAGAGACCCAGTACTTC. Translated, it gives CASSSVRGPQETQYF. The gene calls are TRBV7-9 and TRBJ2-5; D may be TRBD1 (6 bases). With 4 bases removed from V and 2 bases from J, the gap between germline ends came to 14 bases. This CDR3 is 15 amino acids long. CDR1 and CDR2 from the germline V gene are SEHNR and FQNEAQ (reference sequence).

The chain recombines TRBV30 with TRBJ2-3, with 7 bases that match TRBD1. CDR3 length: 14 residues. J gave up 3 bases and V 8 bases, and 11 bases lay outside the gene matches. Germline lookup yields CDR1 GTSNPN and CDR2 SVGIG (reference sequence). CDR3 nucleotides: TGTGCCCGAAGTGTGACAGGGATGACAGATACGCAGTATTTT. Protein sequence: CARSVTGMTDTQYF.